This is a list of T cell receptor beta chains from one sample in a study of blood T cell repertoires in COVID-19. The repertoire was sequenced with immunoSEQ multiplex PCR; TCRdb's copy has only in-frame clones and lacks some. The data show approximately 290,000 clones, 75% to 90% seen once. The specimen was peripheral blood. All receptors come from a man aged 25 to 40 with acute or convalescent COVID-19. Each CDR3 is given with its conserved first and last residue. The D gene is left open where the match is weak. Where a row states a size, it is once, few, many or the class of an expanded clone; other rows omit it.

j_call d_call v_call clone_size cdr3_aa cdr3_nt
TRBJ1-5 . TRBV5-8 . CASFGQLNQPQHF TGTGCCAGCTTTGGACAGCTTAATCAGCCCCAGCATTTT
TRBJ2-7 . TRBV10-1 . CASSDSQGYEQYF TGCGCCAGCAGTGATTCTCAGGGGTACGAGCAGTACTTC
TRBJ2-1 TRBD2 TRBV19 . CASRPAGTRYYNEQFF TGTGCCAGTAGACCCGCCGGGACTAGATATTACAATGAGCAGTTCTTC
TRBJ2-2 TRBD1 TRBV18 . CASSEGQVVGELFF TGTGCCAGCTCCGAGGGACAGGTGGTCGGGGAGCTGTTTTTT
TRBJ2-3 TRBD2 TRBV28 . CASIRRRGGTDTQYF TGTGCCAGCATTAGGAGGCGGGGGGGCACAGATACGCAGTATTTT
TRBJ1-1 . TRBV6-5 . CASSQTWMNTEAFF TGTGCCAGCAGTCAGACTTGGATGAACACTGAAGCTTTCTTT
TRBJ2-1 . TRBV18 . CASSPSERYNEQFF TGTGCCAGCTCACCCTCTGAGCGGTACAATGAGCAGTTCTTC
TRBJ2-7 TRBD1 TRBV10-2 . CASAVPGTGFYEQYF TGCGCCAGCGCAGTCCCCGGGACAGGGTTCTACGAGCAGTACTTC
TRBJ2-5 TRBD1 TRBV6-5 . CASTINRGPQETQYF TGTGCCAGCACTATAAACAGGGGGCCTCAAGAGACCCAGTACTTC
TRBJ1-5 . TRBV9 . CASSVDTGSNQPQHF TGTGCCAGCAGCGTAGACACAGGGAGCAATCAGCCCCAGCATTTT
TRBJ2-7 TRBD2 TRBV2 . CASSEGLLAGLPF TGTGCCAGCAGTGAAGGTCTGCTAGCGGGACTTCCATTC
TRBJ1-1 . TRBV28 . CASSLISRQNTEAFF TGTGCCAGCAGTTTAATATCGCGGCAGAACACTGAAGCTTTCTTT
TRBJ2-7 TRBD1 TRBV7-9 . CASSSRDRSSYEQYF TGTGCCAGCAGCTCCCGGGACAGAAGCTCCTACGAGCAGTACTTC
TRBJ2-5 . TRBV4-1 . CASSHQDSQETQYF TGCGCCAGCAGCCACCAGGACAGCCAAGAGACCCAGTACTTC
TRBJ1-1 . TRBV7-9 . CASIDSLNTEAFF TGTGCCAGCATTGACAGTCTGAATACTGAAGCTTTCTTT
TRBJ1-2 . TRBV28 . CASSFGQSGYTF TGTGCCAGCAGTTTTGGGCAGAGCGGCTACACCTTC
TRBJ2-7 TRBD1 TRBV30 once CAWSRQGREQYF TGTGCCTGGAGTCGACAGGGCCGCGAGCAGTACTTC
TRBJ2-7 TRBD1 TRBV19 once CASSIGTGGDEQYF TGTGCCAGTAGTATAGGGACAGGGGGCGACGAGCAGTACTTC
TRBJ1-1 . TRBV28 . CASSPGMNTEAFF TGTGCCAGCAGCCCAGGGATGAACACTGAAGCTTTCTTT
TRBJ1-1 . TRBV7-9 . CASSLGQLNTEAFF TGTGCCAGCAGCTTAGGACAGTTGAACACTGAAGCTTTCTTT
TRBJ1-3 TRBD1 TRBV28 . CASSSTGTGNTIYF TGTGCCAGCAGTTCGACAGGGACTGGAAACACCATATATTTT
TRBJ2-7 TRBD2 TRBV4-1 few CASSQEIAGGLREQYF TGCGCCAGCAGCCAAGAAATCGCGGGAGGGCTTCGCGAGCAGTACTTC
TRBJ2-3 TRBD1 TRBV6-5 . CASRRDRSYTDTQYF TGTGCCAGCAGGAGGGACAGGAGTTACACAGATACGCAGTATTTT
TRBJ1-4 TRBD1 TRBV30 . CAWSVWDSPEKLFF TGTGCCTGGAGTGTATGGGACAGTCCTGAAAAACTGTTTTTT
TRBJ2-3 . TRBV19 . CASRETGRSWYF TGTGCCAGTAGGGAGACGGGTAGGAGTTGGTATTTT
TRBJ2-1 TRBD2 TRBV11-3 . CASSPNGGGGVDEQFF TGTGCCAGCAGCCCCAATGGGGGGGGAGGGGTGGATGAGCAGTTCTTC
TRBJ1-5 . TRBV27 . CASSVRRGQPQHF TGTGCCAGCAGTGTCAGGAGGGGTCAGCCCCAGCATTTT
TRBJ1-6 . TRBV20-1 . CSASPQSSYNSPLHF TGCAGTGCTAGTCCACAGAGCTCCTATAATTCACCCCTCCACTTT
TRBJ2-7 . TRBV24-1 . CATSDSTGSPYEQYF TGTGCCACCAGTGATTCTACAGGGTCCCCCTACGAGCAGTACTTC
TRBJ2-7 . TRBV6-6 . CASRSSAGWNNEQYF TGTGCCAGCAGATCCTCCGCGGGATGGAACAACGAGCAGTACTTC
TRBJ2-5 . TRBV5-4 . CASSLESRFATKETQYF TGTGCCAGCAGCTTGGAGTCGCGCTTTGCTACTAAAGAGACCCAGTACTTC
TRBJ1-6 TRBD1 TRBV7-2 . CASSLEGAARATLHF TGTGCCAGCAGCTTAGAGGGGGCGGCTCGAGCAACCCTCCACTTT
TRBJ2-7 . TRBV10-3 . CAIRDFNYEQYF TGTGCCATCAGGGACTTTAACTACGAGCAGTACTTC
TRBJ2-3 . TRBV13 . CASSFRRGRGTDTQYF TGTGCCAGCAGCTTCCGAAGGGGCAGGGGCACAGATACGCAGTATTTT
TRBJ2-3 TRBD1 TRBV29-1 . CSLLYNRGDTQYF TGCAGCTTGCTTTACAACAGGGGAGATACGCAGTATTTT
TRBJ1-3 . TRBV4-2 . CASSQEGSRSGNTIYF TGTGCCAGCAGCCAAGAGGGCAGCCGCTCTGGAAACACCATATATTTT
TRBJ1-2 . TRBV9 . CASSDSPYGYTF TGTGCCAGCAGCGACAGTCCCTATGGCTACACCTTC
TRBJ2-3 TRBD2 TRBV5-1 . CASSFLAGTDTQYF TGCGCCAGCAGCTTCCTAGCGGGAACAGATACGCAGTATTTT
TRBJ1-5 . TRBV19 . CASSISPTSRGEDF TGTGCCAGTAGTATATCCCCTACATCCAGGGGCGAAGATTTT
TRBJ2-3 TRBD1 TRBV5-1 . CASSLSQGAADTQYF TGCGCCAGCAGCCTATCACAGGGGGCAGCAGATACGCAGTATTTT
TRBJ1-1 . TRBV25-1 . CASSPRQDKNTEAFF TGTGCCAGCAGTCCTCGACAGGATAAGAACACTGAAGCTTTCTTT
TRBJ2-7 . TRBV7-8 . CASSHTGLPYEQYF TGTGCCAGCAGCCATACAGGGCTGCCTTACGAGCAGTACTTC
TRBJ1-2 TRBD1 TRBV27 . CASRDRGQGGGYTF TGTGCCAGCCGAGATAGGGGACAGGGGGGTGGCTACACCTTC
TRBJ2-1 . TRBV5-6 . CASSLGVRNEQFF TGTGCCAGCAGCTTGGGGGTCAGGAATGAGCAGTTCTTC
TRBJ1-6 TRBD1 TRBV30 . CAWSYRGTSPLHF TGTGCCTGGAGTTACAGGGGAACTTCACCCCTCCACTTT